A selection of T cell receptor beta chains follows, all from one sample in a study of T-cell reconstitution after alpha-beta-depleted transplantation in children. TCRdb used MiXCR to reprocess the PCR reads, holding one entry per CDR3 protein. The repertoire has over 450,000 distinct CDR3 sequences, about 11% of them found once; the top ten carry approximately 2%. The material was PBMCs, obtained before TCRalphabeta/CD19-depleted stem cell transplant. The origin of the receptors is a child aged 2 to 10 with inherited bone marrow failure, due to receive a stem cell transplant. Each CDR3 is given with its conserved first and last residue. The D gene is left open where the match is weak. Part of the rows lack a size; the others show once, few, many or a class for expanded clones.

v_gene: TRBV3-1; d_gene: TRBD1; j_gene: TRBJ1-1; abundance: NA; CDR3nt: TGTGCCAGCAGCCCCCAAGTGACAGGGGGGACTGAAGCTTTCTTT; CDR3aa: CASSPQVTGGTEAFF
v_gene: TRBV12-3/TRBV12-4; d_gene: TRBD2; j_gene: TRBJ2-1; abundance: many; CDR3nt: TGTGCCAGCAGTCCCACGACTAGCGGGAGGGCCTACAGTGAGCAGTTCTTC; CDR3aa: CASSPTTSGRAYSEQFF
v_gene: TRBV6-5; d_gene: TRBD1; j_gene: TRBJ1-1; abundance: few; CDR3nt: TGTGCCAGCAGTTACGCCGGACAGGAGAACACTGAAGCTTTCTTT; CDR3aa: CASSYAGQENTEAFF
v_gene: TRBV27; d_gene: NA; j_gene: TRBJ1-2; abundance: many; CDR3nt: TGTGCCAGCAGTTTCCACTTCTACGAGGGCAGGGGCAACTATGGCTACACCTTC; CDR3aa: CASSFHFYEGRGNYGYTF
v_gene: TRBV2; d_gene: TRBD1; j_gene: TRBJ2-5; abundance: few; CDR3nt: TGTGCCAGCATCGTGGACAGGGTAGACTCTAAAGAGACCCAGTACTTC; CDR3aa: CASIVDRVDSKETQYF
v_gene: TRBV27; d_gene: TRBD1; j_gene: TRBJ2-7; abundance: few; CDR3nt: TGTGCCAGCACCAGGACAGGGGGGTCCGAGCAGTACTTC; CDR3aa: CASTRTGGSEQYF
v_gene: TRBV13; d_gene: TRBD2; j_gene: TRBJ2-1; abundance: many; CDR3nt: TGTGCCAGCAGCTTAGAGGGTCTAGCGGGAAACAATGAGCAGTTCTTC; CDR3aa: CASSLEGLAGNNEQFF
v_gene: TRBV7-2; d_gene: NA; j_gene: TRBJ1-3; abundance: few; CDR3nt: TGTGCCAGCAGCTTAGTTCGGGGGGCTGGAAACACCATATATTTT; CDR3aa: CASSLVRGAGNTIYF
v_gene: TRBV3-1; d_gene: NA; j_gene: TRBJ2-3; abundance: few; CDR3nt: TGTGCCAGCAGCCAAGAACTCCCCCCAGATACGCAGTATTTT; CDR3aa: CASSQELPPDTQYF
v_gene: TRBV5-1; d_gene: NA; j_gene: TRBJ2-5; abundance: many; CDR3nt: TGCGCCAGCAGTTCCTCACGGGATTCCCCTTTTTGGGAGACCCAGTACTTC; CDR3aa: CASSSSRDSPFWETQYF
v_gene: TRBV19; d_gene: NA; j_gene: TRBJ2-2; abundance: NA; CDR3nt: TGTGCCAGTAGGGGGGTTATAGATCCCCAGCCCTGCGGGGAGCTGTTTTTT; CDR3aa: CASRGVIDPQPCGELFF
v_gene: TRBV7-2; d_gene: TRBD2; j_gene: TRBJ2-4; abundance: many; CDR3nt: TGTGCCAACCCGGGGGGGAGGGGAAACATTCAGTACTTC; CDR3aa: CANPGGRGNIQYF
v_gene: TRBV12-3/TRBV12-4; d_gene: TRBD1; j_gene: TRBJ2-7; abundance: many; CDR3nt: TGTGCCAGCAGTGGAACCGGGACAGGGGGGGTTCGCGAGCAGTACTTC; CDR3aa: CASSGTGTGGVREQYF